Sequencing of this T cell receptor beta chain was carried out in a study of T-cell memory formation after mild COVID-19. Points on this clonotype: Its target is unknown.

TCRdb called the 5' RACE reads again in MiXCR, with one record for every CDR3 protein. The repertoire has 450,000 to 650,000 distinct CDR3 sequences, 20% of them found once; the top ten carry approximately 12%. Overall study results and limits: Clones which contracted sat mainly in CM and EM if CD4+, and in EMRA if CD8+. Contracting clones, day 15 to 85, had balanced CD4/CD8, and later expanders favored CD4+. Second-wave clones peaking on day 37 lacked confirmed SARS-CoV-2 specificity.

This CDR3 is 15 amino acids long. Source material: PBMCs or a T cell subset sorted from them (not recorded which). The rearrangement uses TRBV21-1 and TRBJ2-7; the table's D call, TRBD1, was not checked against the DNA. TRBV21-1 is listed as a pseudogene. The clonotype was recovered from an adult woman who had mild COVID-19 (a few samples of this study predate the infection). Cell type and time point are not known. The CDR3 DNA is TGTGCCAGCAGCAAACCTGGACAGGGGGCCTACGAGCAGTACTTC. This encodes CASSKPGQGAYEQYF.